This TCR beta chain is from a study of T cell responses to AZD1222 COVID-19 vaccine. Assay used: immunoSEQ multiplex PCR; TCRdb lists only in-frame clones, some missing. The sample consists of 150,000 or so clones, 86% of them appearing once. Looked up from germline, CDR1 is SGHTA and CDR2 is FQGNSA. The CDR3 contains 13 residues. Trimming stripped 1 base from V and 8 bases from J, with 11 bases between. This sequence originates from an adult in good health. Sequenced here: peripheral blood, sampled on day 0 of AZD1222 vaccination. The genes are TRBV7-2 and TRBJ1-2; tentative D call: TRBD1 (5 bases). The CDR3 loop is CASSLEEGRGYTF. The CDR3 DNA is TGTGCCAGCAGCTTAGAGGAGGGGCGCGGCTACACCTTC.